This is a list of T cell receptor beta chains from one sample in a study of monozygotic twins with inflammatory bowel disease. Reprocessing the 5' RACE reads, TCRdb reports a single entry for every CDR3 protein and omits DNA. In total, the table holds around 150,000 distinct CDR3 sequences. What was sequenced was blood. The receptor source for this set is a human donor with ulcerative colitis or Crohn's disease, or a healthy co-twin of an affected twin (not recorded which). CDR3s include the opening cysteine and the closing phenylalanine or tryptophan.

j_call v_call cdr3_aa
TRBJ1-4 TRBV5-5 CASREEVEVGKLFF
TRBJ1-6 TRBV30 CAAQGEGSSPLHF
TRBJ1-5 TRBV7-2 CASSFFRGLDQPQHF
TRBJ2-1 TRBV20-1 CSASWDREPYNEQFF
TRBJ2-1 TRBV14 CASSLVRTSGYNEQFF
TRBJ2-3 TRBV25-1 CASSESGGTDSTDTQYF
TRBJ2-1 TRBV6-5 CASSDSGDNEQFF
TRBJ2-7 TRBV28 CASSLLDMSYEQYF
TRBJ2-3 TRBV12-3/TRBV12-4 CASSSRLGADTQYF
TRBJ2-7 TRBV4-2 CASSQLYGTSGYEQYF
TRBJ1-6 TRBV5-1 CASSFIDRDNSPLHF
TRBJ2-1 TRBV7-2 CASSFDTAYNEQFF
TRBJ1-2 TRBV7-9 CASSLDAGQGGSYGYTF
TRBJ2-7 TRBV15 CATSREGGDLYEQYF
TRBJ2-1 TRBV7-8 CASSPNGQTEQFF
TRBJ1-6 TRBV7-9 CASSRGDRGNSPLHF
TRBJ2-3 TRBV29-1 CSVEVRDRGTDTQYF
TRBJ2-7 TRBV12-3/TRBV12-4 CASSPRLAGYEQYF
TRBJ1-1 TRBV29-1 CSVRRGQYTEAFF
TRBJ1-4 TRBV7-9 CASSLSDATNEKLFF
TRBJ2-5 TRBV29-1 CSVTTGGSGETQYF
TRBJ2-7 TRBV7-3 CASSYSGKTGQYF
TRBJ1-2 TRBV5-6 CASSTPQGYGYTF
TRBJ1-5 TRBV20-1 CSAWDRNQPQHF
TRBJ2-7 TRBV10-3 CAISEPGAGVGEQYF
TRBJ2-6 TRBV2 CASTQGAGGANVLTF
TRBJ2-7 TRBV12-3/TRBV12-4 CASSLAGTVPLYEQYF
TRBJ2-3 TRBV7-9 CASSPHSGGAADTQYF
TRBJ2-2 TRBV15 CATSRVGTNTGELFF
TRBJ1-1 TRBV7-9 CASSSRRDRPTEAFF
TRBJ1-5 TRBV12-3/TRBV12-4 CASSPTPESNQPQHF
TRBJ2-3 TRBV7-3 CASSVTGGTTDTQYF
TRBJ1-3 TRBV28 CASSSWASGNTIYF
TRBJ2-1 TRBV7-8 CASSFQYSYNEQFF
TRBJ1-3 TRBV6-1 CASRRDNSGNTIYF
TRBJ1-1 TRBV7-9 CASSLPPPSQAFF
TRBJ1-5 TRBV7-2 CASSFDTGGQHF
TRBJ2-1 TRBV7-3 CASSDSGQAYNEQFF
TRBJ2-3 TRBV20-1 CSASRLAGAGDTQYF
TRBJ2-2 TRBV5-1 CASSPGQGAGTGELFF
TRBJ2-5 TRBV5-1 CASSLQGTQETQYF
TRBJ1-6 TRBV7-3 CASSLRQNSPLHF
TRBJ1-1 TRBV7-9 CASSFENTEAFF
TRBJ1-3 TRBV18 CASSPRTGSVGNTIYF
TRBJ2-3 TRBV30 CAWSGKVDTQYF
TRBJ1-5 TRBV20-1 CSARGTSYSNQPQHF
TRBJ1-1 TRBV7-9 CASSATGSTEAFF
TRBJ1-5 TRBV21-1 CASSIAPDRLDQPQHF
TRBJ2-1 TRBV7-9 CASSLVASGEKNNEQFF
TRBJ2-1 TRBV5-1 CASSLTSGSSYNEQFF
TRBJ1-1 TRBV12-5 CASGLKGLLKNTEAFF
TRBJ2-5 TRBV20-1 CSARAHGGGQETQYF
TRBJ2-5 TRBV20-1 CSAREGLEETQYF
TRBJ2-7 TRBV11-2 CASSTRNGTSGSSYEQYF
TRBJ2-3 TRBV13 CASTDRGAGFTDTQYF
TRBJ2-3 TRBV12-3/TRBV12-4 CASSEQGISTDTQYF
TRBJ2-1 TRBV5-5 CASSLFGGPLNNEQFF
TRBJ1-5 TRBV12-3/TRBV12-4 CASSLFFIGSREINQPQHF
TRBJ2-3 TRBV7-9 CASSLDWGGTDTQYF